Many counts were recorded for the clone carrying this T cell receptor beta chain. PBMCs were collected from a roughly 10 ml volume of fresh peripheral blood. Amplified regions were TCR beta CDR3 sequences from RNA transcripts. During a first-round RT-PCR of the TCR CDR3, the HTBI primer set was used. TCRdb used MiXCR to reprocess the multiplex PCR reads, holding one entry per CDR3 protein. There are a few hundred thousand distinct CDR3 sequences in the sample; around 20% occur only once, and roughly 29% lies in the top ten. The data originate from a study of T cells in Graves' hyperthyroidism and ophthalmopathy. Study as a whole: Upon initial diagnosis and before any treatment, peripheral blood was collected.

Sequenced material: blood. This receptor was obtained from a young man with Graves' hyperthyroidism.

This CDR3 reads CASSITRGTGELFF. For the CDR3, the DNA is TGTGCCAGTAGTATCACCAGGGGGACCGGGGAGCTGTTTTTT. The chain is built from TRBV19 and TRBJ2-2, with 7 bases matching TRBD1. This CDR3 is built from 14 residues. Per the germline V gene, CDR1 is LNHDA and CDR2 is SQIVND (reference sequence). The junction had 3 bases not matched to a gene; V was cut back by 3 bases and J by 5 bases.